This TCR beta chain was observed in a study of blood T cell repertoires in COVID-19 (dated by TCRdb to the early 2020s). Describing the broader study: Collaborator samples came from the United States, Italy and Spain and covered acute and convalescent phases of COVID-19. Nearly every sample came with metadata listing a de-identified subject ID, COVID-19 status, age in years and sex. Deeply sampled blood TCRbeta repertoires from subjects exposed to, actively infected with, or recovered from COVID-19 were included in the dataset. HLA class I and class II types, where available, came from metadata supplied by the sample provider rather than from assay-based typing. The prospective study material was composed of cDNA or gDNA derived from T cells, B-cell-depleted T cells, or PBMCs. The samples were drawn from the first 160 participants of the ongoing ImmuneRACE study and from 1,254 subjects provided by 6 global collaborators. The repertoires were released in a freely available public database meant as a resource for research on the immune response to SARS-CoV-2. What the authors observed across the whole study: The amount of clinical and demographic metadata varied by source and participant and was provided uncurated.

CDR1 and CDR2 were assigned from the germline V gene (reference sequence) as MNHEY and SMNVEV. Including cysteine and phenylalanine, the CDR3 has 14 amino acids. The kept DNA is CDR3 alone, 42 bases in frame from the first base. V loses 6 bases of germline sequence and J loses 0 bases, and the interval between the two ends is 11 bases. The immunoSEQ Assay, a bias-controlled multiplex PCR, was used to amplify TCRbeta CDR3 regions from genomic DNA. The authors' analysis ran thus. Within the assay, amplification of reference gene primers was used to estimate how many nucleated cells each sample contained. To quantify the absolute abundance of each unique TCRbeta CDR3 rearrangement, sequence reads were collapsed and filtered. For each sample, productive Simpson clonality was calculated by taking the square root of Simpson's diversity index across productive rearrangements. Not all clones reach the TCRdb copy of this immuneACCESS table, which keeps in-frame sequences only. Checked studies attribute under half of the gap to unresolved V genes and leave the rest unexplained. The V and J calls and clone size are taken from that table; D and trimming were inferred from the DNA. Within this sample are about 330,000 clones, with more than 90% of them counted one time only. Of the sample, 18% falls within the top ten clones.

As to this clone: Its specific antigen is unknown. No base quality information exists; no much larger clone differs at one position.

Enrolling through a virtual design, the prospective study's participants ranged in age from roughly 18 to 95 years and lived across roughly 24 United States geographic areas. To assign participants to cohorts, the prospective study relied on clinical history that participants themselves reported in a screening survey and a study questionnaire. Recovered participants in ImmuneRACE Cohort 3 were defined as having two consecutive negative NP/OP PCR tests, clearance from a healthcare professional, or resolution of symptoms. Mobile phlebotomists in the prospective study collected whole blood, serum and a nasopharyngeal or oropharyngeal swab from every participant. Prospective study participants could optionally give additional blood draws and questionnaires over an approximately two-month period. Before DNA extraction, prospective study blood samples were shipped either frozen or at room temperature.

This sequence originates from a woman under 40 who had recovered from COVID-19. The sequence joins TRBV27 to TRBJ1-1; no confident D gene assignment can be made. The specimen was PBMCs or T cells enriched from blood (not recorded which). The sequenced DNA: TGTGCCAGCAGCCCGAGAGGATTGAACACTGAAGCTTTCTTT. It specifies CASSPRGLNTEAFF.